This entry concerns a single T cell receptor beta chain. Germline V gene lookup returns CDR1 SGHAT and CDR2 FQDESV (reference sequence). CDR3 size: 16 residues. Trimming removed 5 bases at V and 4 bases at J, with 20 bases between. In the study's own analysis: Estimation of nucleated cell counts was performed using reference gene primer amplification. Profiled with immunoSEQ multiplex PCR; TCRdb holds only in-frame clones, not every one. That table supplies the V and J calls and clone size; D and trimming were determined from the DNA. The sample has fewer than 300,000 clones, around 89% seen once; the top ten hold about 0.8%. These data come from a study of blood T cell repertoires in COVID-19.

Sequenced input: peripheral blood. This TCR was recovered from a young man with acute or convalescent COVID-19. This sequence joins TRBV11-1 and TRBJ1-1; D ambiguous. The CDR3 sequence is CASSGRGRGMGTEAFF. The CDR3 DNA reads TGTGCCAGCAGCGGACGCGGTCGGGGAATGGGCACTGAAGCTTTCTTT.